Listed here are 13 T cell receptor beta chains from one sample, sequenced in a study of T cells in Graves' hyperthyroidism and ophthalmopathy. TCR beta CDR3 regions were amplified from RNA. A set of HTBI primers served as the primers for a first-round RT-PCR of the TCR CDR3. MiXCR, run by TCRdb on the multiplex PCR reads, gives a single entry per CDR3 protein. The sample lists about 420,000 distinct CDR3 sequences; 12% to 15% were seen once. The specimen sequenced was blood. These receptor sequences come from a woman aged 18 to 35 with Graves' hyperthyroidism.

This clonotype was found many times. This CDR3 is CASVSGTSRQPQHF. The CDR3 DNA sequence: TGTGCCAGCGTATCGGGGACCTCGCGGCAGCCCCAGCATTTT. V is TRBV12-3 or TRBV12-4 and J is TRBJ1-5, with D possibly being TRBD1 (5 bases). CDR3 length equals 14 residues. V lost 8 bases and J lost 7, with 18 bases in between.

This clonotype was found many times. The rearrangement joins TRBV7-9 to TRBJ2-7; TRBD1 aligns across 12 bases. The CDR3 is 15 amino acids. J gave up 4 bases and V 4 bases, and 5 bases lay outside the gene matches. Germline V gene lookup returns CDR1 SEHNR and CDR2 FQNEAQ (reference sequence). The CDR3 nucleotides are TGTGCCAGCAGCTCCGCGGGACAGGGGGCTTACGAGCAGTACTTC. Translation gives CASSSAGQGAYEQYF.

This clonotype turned up a few times. The chain's CDR3 is CASSLLDRELYGYTF. In DNA, the CDR3 is TGTGCCAGCAGCCTTCTCGACAGGGAACTCTATGGCTACACCTTC. The chain is built from TRBV3-1 and TRBJ1-2, with 7 nucleotides matching TRBD1. With 4 bases clipped from V and 4 bases from J, the junction kept 9 bases outside the gene matches. Per the germline V gene, CDR1 is LGHDT and CDR2 is YNNKEL (reference sequence). This CDR3 is built from 15 residues.

The chain recombines TRBV7-3 with TRBJ2-1, with D unresolved. The germline gives CDR1 SGHTA, CDR2 FQGTGA. The CDR3 covers 15 residues. V lost 6 bases and J lost 2, with 14 bases in between. The CDR3 nucleotides read TGTGCCAGCAGTTTAGAAGGGTCAGCCTACAATGAGCAGTTCTTC. Its protein is CASSLEGSAYNEQFF.

This clonotype appeared many times. The chain joins TRBV5-1 to TRBJ2-7; D is unclear. Per germline, CDR1 SGHRS and CDR2 YFSETQ. The CDR3 is 15 amino acids. The ends were cut back, 0 bases at V and 8 bases at J, with 18 bases in the middle. The CDR3 protein is CASSLEAGTPSQQYF. The CDR3 DNA follows: TGCGCCAGCAGCTTGGAGGCAGGTACACCCTCTCAGCAGTACTTC.

This clonotype was seen once. This chain uses TRBV5-6 with TRBJ2-3, with TRBD2 as a possible D gene (6 bases). Germline V gene data show CDR1 as SGHDT and CDR2 as YYEEEE. The V end was cut by 3 bases, the J end by 4 bases, with 15 bases between. This CDR3 comprises 15 residues. The CDR3 DNA reads as TGTGCCAGCAGCTCCGCCGCTAGCGCTGCAGATACGCAGTATTTT. It translates to CASSSAASAADTQYF.

This clonotype was recorded many times. The gene calls are TRBV6-1 and TRBJ1-2, with D unclear. This CDR3 is built from 11 residues. Trimming pared 6 bases from V and 7 bases from J, leaving 9 bases between. The germline CDR1 and CDR2 sequences are MNHNS and SASEGT. CDR3 DNA sequence: TGTGCCAGCAGAATAGGGTTTGGCTACACCTTC. Translating it yields CASRIGFGYTF.

This clonotype came up many times. This sequence joins TRBV7-9 and TRBJ2-3; D is unclear. V lost 1 base and J lost 2, with 10 bases in between. The length of the CDR3 is 15 residues. Germline V lookup: CDR1 SEHNR, CDR2 FQNEAQ (reference sequence). The CDR3 DNA sequence: TGTGCCAGCAGCTTAGGGTTCGGGTTCACAGATACGCAGTATTTT. Translation gives CASSLGFGFTDTQYF. Supplemented by reference TRBV7-9 and TRBJ2-3, the full variable domain reads DTGVSQNPRHKITKRGQNVTFRCDPISEHNRLYWYRQTLGQGPEFLTYFQNEAQLEKSRLLSDRFSAERPKGSFSTLEIQRTEQGDSAMYLCASSLGFGFTDTQYFGPGTRLTVL.

This clonotype was seen more than once but under ten times. J is TRBJ1-2 and V is TRBV7-9; D unclear. The CDR3 spans 16 residues. V was trimmed by 5 bases and J by 2 bases, leaving 18 bases between them. CDR1 is SEHNR and CDR2 is FQNEAQ in the germline V gene (reference sequence). CDR3 amino acids: CASSQRVTERNYGYTF. CDR3 coding DNA: TGTGCCAGCAGCCAAAGGGTGACGGAAAGGAACTATGGCTACACCTTC.

The chain has TRBV20-1 and TRBJ2-2, with 10 bases aligning to TRBD1. Losses at the gene ends were 6 bases for V and 4 bases for J; bases not matched to a gene: 11. CDR1 DFQATT and CDR2 SNEGSKA come from the germline V gene (reference sequence). This CDR3 region has 16 residues. The CDR3 reads CSAWADRGRSTGELFF. In DNA, the CDR3 is TGCAGTGCATGGGCTGACAGGGGGCGAAGCACCGGGGAGCTGTTTTTT.

The chain links TRBV4-1 to TRBJ1-4; the match to TRBD1 covers 7 bases. Per the germline V gene, CDR1 is MGHRA and CDR2 is YSYEKL. This CDR3 is 14 amino acids long. J lost 4 bases, V lost 5 bases, and 4 bases had no gene match. CDR3 protein: CASSKGQLNEKLFF. The CDR3 DNA sequence: TGCGCCAGCAGCAAGGGACAGCTTAATGAAAAACTGTTTTTT.

The rearrangement uses TRBV10-3 and TRBJ2-7, with D possibly being TRBD1 (8 bases). The tail of the sequence fits TRBJ2-1 better, so the J call may be wrong. This CDR3 region has 14 residues. Germline lookup yields CDR1 ENHRY and CDR2 SYGVKD. The CDR3 spells CAVGTGGGGYEQFF. CDR3 bases: TGTGCCGTGGGAACAGGGGGGGGGGGCTACGAGCAGTTCTTC.

This clonotype was found a few times. The rearrangement joins TRBV27 to TRBJ2-1; D unresolved. CDR3 length equals 14 residues. The germline gives CDR1 MNHEY, CDR2 SMNVEV (reference sequence). Deletions cut 7 bases from V and 5 bases from J, with 15 bases between. CDR3 DNA: TGTGCCAGCACCTCGTTGGACGAAAACAATGAGCAGTTCTTC. This codes for CASTSLDENNEQFF.